This TCR beta chain was obtained from a study of T cell repertoires in cytomegalovirus infection. Study as a whole: It was the public TCR beta signatures that indicated both CMV infection and matching HLA type. Overall study findings and caveats: The ex vivo response was dominated by HLA-C-restricted CMV-specific TCR beta clonotypes. Cumulative frequency (of public TCR beta family members) identified carriers of CMV plus the relevant HLA.

CDR1 LGHNT and CDR2 FRNRAP come from the germline V gene. The CDR3 is made up of 13 amino acids. TCRdb processed the reads anew with MiXCR; each CDR3 protein has one entry. The data show roughly 630,000 distinct CDR3 sequences, roughly 26% seen once. This clonotype came up many times. Its antigen is not identified. Relative to the germline gene, one junction end is altered; a read error may explain this. This receptor was identified in a human donor in good health (CMV status not recorded). Some clones in this sample may be carry-over from other donors' samples. The chain recombines TRBV12-5 with TRBJ1-1; D is perhaps TRBD1 (6 bases). The sample comprised CD8+ T cells from PBMCs. The CDR3 loop is CASGFSQGSLYLF. The CDR3, as DNA: TGTGCTAGTGGTTTCTCACAGGGCTCCCTTTACCTCTTT.